This paragraph covers one TCR beta chain sequence. Trimming removed 7 bases from V and 2 bases from J; junction bases left unmatched: 12. The CDR3 is made up of 16 amino acids. Per the germline V gene, CDR1 is LNHDA and CDR2 is SQIVND (reference sequence). Assay used: immunoSEQ multiplex PCR; TCRdb lists only in-frame clones, some missing. The sample includes approximately 220,000 clones, about four fifths of them seen just once. This sample stems from a study of blood T cell repertoires in COVID-19. Turning to the study itself: COVID-19 samples from acute and convalescent phases originated in the United States, Italy and Spain. The cDNA or gDNA used as material had been derived from T cells, B-cell-depleted T cells, or PBMCs.

The chain couples TRBV19 to TRBJ1-2, with 8 bases aligning to TRBD1. This sequence was found in a woman aged 45-65 years with acute or convalescent COVID-19. The sample consisted of peripheral blood. The CDR3 here is CASKRTGSGANYGYTF. The DNA for the CDR3 is TGTGCCAGTAAGAGGACAGGGAGTGGGGCAAACTATGGCTACACCTTC.